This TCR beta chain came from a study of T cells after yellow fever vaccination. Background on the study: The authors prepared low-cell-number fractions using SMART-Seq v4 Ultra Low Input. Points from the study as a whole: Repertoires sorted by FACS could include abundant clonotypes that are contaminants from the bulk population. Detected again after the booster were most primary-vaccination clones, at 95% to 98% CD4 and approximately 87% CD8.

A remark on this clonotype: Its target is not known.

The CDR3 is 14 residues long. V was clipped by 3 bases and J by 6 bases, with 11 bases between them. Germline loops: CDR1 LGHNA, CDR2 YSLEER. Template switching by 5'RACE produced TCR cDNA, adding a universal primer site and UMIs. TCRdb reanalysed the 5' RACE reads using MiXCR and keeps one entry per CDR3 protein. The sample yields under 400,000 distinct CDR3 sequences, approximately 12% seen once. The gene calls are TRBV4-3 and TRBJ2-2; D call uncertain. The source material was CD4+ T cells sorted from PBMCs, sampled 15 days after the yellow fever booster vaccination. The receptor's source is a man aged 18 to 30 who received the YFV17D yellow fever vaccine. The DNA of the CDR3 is TGCGCCAGCAGCCAGGCCCATGGGGCCGGGGAGCTGTTTTTT. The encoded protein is CASSQAHGAGELFF.